Following are 4 T cell receptor beta chains from one sample sequenced in a study of shared clonotypes between healthy human individuals. Only in-frame clones appear in the TCRdb table, and some are missing; sequencing was by immunoSEQ multiplex PCR. The sample carries some 1.5 million clones, more than 95% recorded once. Sequenced input: naive CD4+ T cells sorted from blood. Regarding subset: CD45RA+ positively selected. The source of these receptors is a man aged 25 to 40 in good health.

The genes are TRBV28 and TRBJ2-1, with 15 bases fitting TRBD2. The length of the CDR3 is 16 residues. The J segment lost 5 bases and the V segment lost 5 bases, leaving 4 bases of the junction unmatched. Germline V gives CDR1 MDHEN, CDR2 SYDVKM. The CDR3 is CASSRTSGRGDNEQFF. CDR3 nucleotides: TGTGCCAGCAGTCGGACTAGCGGGAGGGGCGACAATGAGCAGTTCTTC.

The CDR3 nucleotides are TGTGCCAGCTCACTCCTAGCGGGAGGGCCGACGAACACCGGGGAGCTGTTTTTT. As protein: CASSLLAGGPTNTGELFF. The V call is TRBV18, the J call TRBJ2-2, with 12 bases aligning to TRBD2. The CDR3 length is 18 residues. With V trimmed by 4 bases and J by 0 bases, 6 bases remained unmatched. CDR1 is KGHSH, CDR2 LQKENI, per germline. The full variable domain, completed using reference TRBV18 and TRBJ2-2, is NAGVMQNPRHLVRRRGQEARLRCSPMKGHSHVYWYRQLPEEGLKFMVYLQKENIIDESGMPKERFSAEFPKEGPSILRIQQVVRGDSAAYFCASSLLAGGPTNTGELFFGEGSRLTVL.

This chain uses TRBV11-2 with TRBJ1-4; maybe TRBD1 (6 bases). The germline gives CDR1 SGHAT, CDR2 FQNNGV. There are 16 residues in the CDR3. V lost 1 base and J lost 4, with 13 bases in between. CDR3 bases: TGTGCCAGCAGCTTAGGGCTCGGGGGGCGTAATGAAAAACTGTTTTTT. This codes for CASSLGLGGRNEKLFF.

The rearrangement joins TRBV5-4 to TRBJ1-2, with 10 bases identical to TRBD1. This CDR3 spans 15 amino acids. Germline V CDR1 and CDR2: SGHNT, YYREEE (reference sequence). J lost 7 bases, V lost 3 bases, and 9 bases had no gene match. The CDR3: CASSSPGQGLGGYTF. CDR3 bases: TGTGCCAGCAGCTCTCCGGGACAGGGGCTAGGTGGCTACACCTTC. Full variable domain (rest looked up from reference TRBV5-4 and TRBJ1-2): ETGVTQSPTHLIKTRGQQVTLRCSSQSGHNTVSWYQQALGQGPQFIFQYYREEENGRGNFPPRFSGLQFPNYSSELNVNALELDDSALYLCASSSPGQGLGGYTFGSGTRLTVV.